This T cell receptor (beta chain) was sequenced for a study of cytomegalovirus exposure and HLA in healthy donors. Study-level results: In a later analysis, parvovirus B19, influenza, CMV and Epstein-Barr virus appeared linked to several top co-occurrence clusters. The study put 150 or so TCR beta chains on its list as cytomegalovirus-associated.

The germline gives CDR1 ENHRY, CDR2 SYGVKD. The V end lost 3 bases, the J end lost 4 bases, and 15 bases lay between the germline ends. This CDR3 has 15 amino acids. Turning to this clone: What it recognizes is unknown.

This PCR relied on a set of 60 Vbeta primers and 13 Jbeta primers. TCRdb's table, derived via immunoSEQ multiplex PCR, lists solely in-frame clones and lacks some. The data hold 95,000 to 130,000 clones, with about four fifths observed a single time. This clonotype was obtained from a man aged 25-45 years in good health and CMV-seropositive. What was sequenced was PBMCs. The V and J genes are TRBV10-3 and TRBJ1-2, with a weak D call TRBD1 (6 bases). The CDR3 loop reads CAISDPGHQLYGYTF. The CDR3 DNA reads as TGTGCCATCAGTGATCCGGGACACCAACTCTATGGCTACACCTTC.